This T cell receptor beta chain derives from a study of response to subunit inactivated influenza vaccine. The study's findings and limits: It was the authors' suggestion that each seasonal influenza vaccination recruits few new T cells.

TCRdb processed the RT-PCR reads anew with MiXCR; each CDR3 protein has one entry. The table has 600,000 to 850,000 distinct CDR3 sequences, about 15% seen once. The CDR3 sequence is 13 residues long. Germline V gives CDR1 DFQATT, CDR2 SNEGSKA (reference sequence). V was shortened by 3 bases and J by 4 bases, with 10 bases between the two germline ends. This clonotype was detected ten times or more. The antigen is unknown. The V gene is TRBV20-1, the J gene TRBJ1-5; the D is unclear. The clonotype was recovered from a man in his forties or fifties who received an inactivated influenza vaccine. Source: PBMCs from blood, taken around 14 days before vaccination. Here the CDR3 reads CSAREALNQPQHF. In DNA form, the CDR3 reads TGCAGTGCTAGGGAAGCCCTTAATCAGCCCCAGCATTTT.